This T cell receptor (beta chain) came from a study of post-analysis software for immune sequencing data. Study results and caveats: Roughly five TRBV segments appeared more often in patients than in controls, and TRBV5-6, TRBV5-1 and TRBV20-1 were among these.

On this clonotype: As yet, its antigen is unknown.

Germline V lookup: CDR1 SQVTM, CDR2 ANQGSEA. Trimming took 0 bases from V and 2 from J, leaving 15 bases between them. The CDR3 has 16 amino acids. Presence of unique molecular identifiers characterized the TCR beta cDNA libraries. Input of roughly 0.9 to 11 million T cells yielded approximately 500,000 cDNA molecules. TCRdb passed the PCR reads through MiXCR, listing each CDR3 protein once. The sample holds about 540,000 distinct CDR3 sequences, around a third seen once. This chain joins TRBV29-1 and TRBJ2-3, with D maybe TRBD1 (6 bases). Input material: blood. The sequence derives from a girl aged 2-17 years with multiple sclerosis. The CDR3 nucleotides are TGCAGCGTTGAAGATCCACAGGGTATTCCCACAGATACGCAGTATTTT. Amino acids: CSVEDPQGIPTDTQYF.